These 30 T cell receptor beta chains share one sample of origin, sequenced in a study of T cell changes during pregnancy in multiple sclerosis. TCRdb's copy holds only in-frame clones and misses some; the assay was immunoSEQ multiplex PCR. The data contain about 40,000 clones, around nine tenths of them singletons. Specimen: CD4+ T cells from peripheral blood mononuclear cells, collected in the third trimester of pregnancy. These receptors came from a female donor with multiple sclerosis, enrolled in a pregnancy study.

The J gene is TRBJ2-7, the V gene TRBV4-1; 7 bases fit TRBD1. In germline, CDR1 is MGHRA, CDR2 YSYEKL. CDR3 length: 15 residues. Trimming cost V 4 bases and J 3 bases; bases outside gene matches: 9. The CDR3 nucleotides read TGCGCCAGCAGCCCTGGGACAGCAAAGGGCTACGAGCAGTACTTC. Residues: CASSPGTAKGYEQYF.

CDR3 region: CASSNRGGETQYF. The CDR3 nucleotides are TGTGCCAGCAGTAACAGGGGAGGAGAGACCCAGTACTTC. The V and J genes are TRBV7-3 and TRBJ2-5; D is possibly TRBD1 (7 bases). This CDR3 spans 13 amino acids. V dropped 6 bases and J dropped 4 bases, with 12 bases sitting between them. Per the germline V gene, CDR1 is SGHTA and CDR2 is FQGTGA. Using reference TRBV7-3 and TRBJ2-5 for the parts outside the CDR3, the full variable domain is GAGVSQTPSNKVTEKGKYVELRCDPISGHTALYWYRQSLGQGPEFLIYFQGTGAADDSGLPNDRFFAVRPEGSVSTLKIQRTERGDSAVYLCASSNRGGETQYFGPGTRLLVL.

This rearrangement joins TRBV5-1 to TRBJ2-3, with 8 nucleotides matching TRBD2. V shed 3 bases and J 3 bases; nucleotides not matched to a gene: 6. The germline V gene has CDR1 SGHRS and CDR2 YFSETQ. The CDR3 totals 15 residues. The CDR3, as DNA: TGCGCCAGCAGCTGGTCCGGGGGGGGGACAGATACGCAGTATTTT. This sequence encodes CASSWSGGGTDTQYF.

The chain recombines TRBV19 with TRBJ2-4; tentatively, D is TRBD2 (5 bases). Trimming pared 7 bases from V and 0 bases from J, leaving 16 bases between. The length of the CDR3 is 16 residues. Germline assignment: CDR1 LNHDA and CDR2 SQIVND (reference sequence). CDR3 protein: CASTPGRGEAKNIQYF. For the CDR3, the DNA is TGTGCCAGTACCCCCGGTCGGGGTGAAGCCAAAAACATTCAGTACTTC. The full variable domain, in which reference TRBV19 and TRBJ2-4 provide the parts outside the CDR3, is DGGITQSPKYLFRKEGQNVTLSCEQNLNHDAMYWYRQDPGQGLRLIYYSQIVNDFQKGDIAEGYSVSREKKESFPLTVTSAQKNPTAFYLCASTPGRGEAKNIQYFGAGTRLSVL.

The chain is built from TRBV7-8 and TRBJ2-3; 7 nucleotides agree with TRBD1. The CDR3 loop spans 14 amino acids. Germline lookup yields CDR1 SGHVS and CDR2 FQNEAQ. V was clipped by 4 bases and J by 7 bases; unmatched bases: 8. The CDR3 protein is CASSSNTGANTQYF. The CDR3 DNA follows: TGTGCCAGCAGCTCCAACACAGGGGCCAATACGCAGTATTTT. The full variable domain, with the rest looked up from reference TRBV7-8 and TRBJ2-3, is GAGVSQSPRYKVAKRGQDVALRCDPISGHVSLFWYQQALGQGPEFLTYFQNEAQLDKSGLPSDRFFAERPEGSVSTLKIQRTQQEDSAVYLCASSSNTGANTQYFGPGTRLTVL.

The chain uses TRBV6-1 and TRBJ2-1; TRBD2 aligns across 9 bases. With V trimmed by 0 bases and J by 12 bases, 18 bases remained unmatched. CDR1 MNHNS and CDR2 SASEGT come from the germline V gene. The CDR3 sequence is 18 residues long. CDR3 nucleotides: TGTGCCAGCAGTGAAGCCTTTACCCCGGGACTAGCTCAGGGGGTGCAGTTCTTC. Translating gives CASSEAFTPGLAQGVQFF.

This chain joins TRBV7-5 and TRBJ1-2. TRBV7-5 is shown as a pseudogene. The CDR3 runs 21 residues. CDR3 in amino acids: CVRMGDPGRLTRRLANYGYTF. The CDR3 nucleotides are TGTGTCAGAATGGGCGACCCCGGTAGACTAACACGGCGCCTTGCGAACTATGGCTACACCTTC.

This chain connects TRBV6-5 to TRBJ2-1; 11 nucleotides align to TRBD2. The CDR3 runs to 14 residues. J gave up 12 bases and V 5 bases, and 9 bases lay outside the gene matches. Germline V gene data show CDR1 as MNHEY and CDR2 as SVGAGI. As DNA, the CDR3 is TGTGCCAGCAGTCCGGGACTAGCGGTCCATGTGCAGTTCTTC. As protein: CASSPGLAVHVQFF.

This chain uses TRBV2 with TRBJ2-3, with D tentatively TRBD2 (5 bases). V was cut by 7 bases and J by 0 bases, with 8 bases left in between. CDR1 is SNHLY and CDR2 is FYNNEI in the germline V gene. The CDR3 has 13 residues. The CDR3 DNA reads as TGTGCCAGCAATGGAGGCAGCACAGATACGCAGTATTTT. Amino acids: CASNGGSTDTQYF.

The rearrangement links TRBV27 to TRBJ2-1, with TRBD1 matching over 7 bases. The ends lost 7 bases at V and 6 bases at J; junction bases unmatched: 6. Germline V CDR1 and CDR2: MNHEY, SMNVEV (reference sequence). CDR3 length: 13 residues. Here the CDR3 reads CASTTTGFNEQFF. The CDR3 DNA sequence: TGTGCCAGCACTACGACAGGGTTCAATGAGCAGTTCTTC.

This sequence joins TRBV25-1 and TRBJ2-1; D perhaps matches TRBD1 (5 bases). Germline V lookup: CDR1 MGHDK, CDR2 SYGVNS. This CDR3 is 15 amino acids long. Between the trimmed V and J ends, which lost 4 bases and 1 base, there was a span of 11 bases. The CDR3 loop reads CASSARRTSYNEQFF. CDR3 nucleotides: TGTGCCAGCAGTGCTCGGCGGACATCCTACAATGAGCAGTTCTTC.

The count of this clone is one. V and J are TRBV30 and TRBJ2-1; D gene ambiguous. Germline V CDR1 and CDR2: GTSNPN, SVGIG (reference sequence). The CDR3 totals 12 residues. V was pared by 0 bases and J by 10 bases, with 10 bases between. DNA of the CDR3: TGTGCCTGGAGTGTACGTGGTGGCGAGCAGTTCTTC. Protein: CAWSVRGGEQFF.

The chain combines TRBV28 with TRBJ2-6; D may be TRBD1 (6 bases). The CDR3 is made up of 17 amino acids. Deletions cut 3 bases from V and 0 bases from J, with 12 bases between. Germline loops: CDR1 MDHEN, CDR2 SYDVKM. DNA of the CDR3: TGTGCCAGCAGTTTCGGGACACTGCGCTCTGGGGCCAACGTCCTGACTTTC. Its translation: CASSFGTLRSGANVLTF.

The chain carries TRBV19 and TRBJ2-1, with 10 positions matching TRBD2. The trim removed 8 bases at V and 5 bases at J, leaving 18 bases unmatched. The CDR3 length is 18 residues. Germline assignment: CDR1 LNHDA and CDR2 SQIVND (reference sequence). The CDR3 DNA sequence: TGTGCCAGTTTCGGCCTCAGAGCGGGAGGGCCCGTTAACAATGAGCAGTTCTTC. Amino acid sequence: CASFGLRAGGPVNNEQFF.

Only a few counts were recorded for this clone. The CDR3 loop reads CASSLFAGPNTEAFF. The CDR3 bases are TGTGCCAGCAGTTTATTTGCAGGGCCGAACACTGAAGCTTTCTTT. The V call is TRBV27, the J call TRBJ1-1, with D perhaps TRBD1 (5 bases). CDR1 is MNHEY, CDR2 SMNVEV, per germline (reference sequence). Trimming removed 1 base at V and 1 base at J, with 10 bases between. This CDR3 comprises 15 residues.

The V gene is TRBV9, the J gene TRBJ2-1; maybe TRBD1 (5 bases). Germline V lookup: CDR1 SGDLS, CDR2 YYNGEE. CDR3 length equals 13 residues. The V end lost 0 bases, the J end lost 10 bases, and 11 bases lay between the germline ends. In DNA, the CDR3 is TGTGCCAGCAGCGTAGGGGGCCGGACAGAGCAGTTCTTC. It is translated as CASSVGGRTEQFF.

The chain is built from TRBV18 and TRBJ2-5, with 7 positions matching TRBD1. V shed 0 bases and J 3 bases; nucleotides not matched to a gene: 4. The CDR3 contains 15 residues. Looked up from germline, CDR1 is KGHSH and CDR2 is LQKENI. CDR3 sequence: CASSPPSTGKETQYF. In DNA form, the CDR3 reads TGTGCCAGCTCACCACCTTCGACAGGGAAAGAGACCCAGTACTTC.

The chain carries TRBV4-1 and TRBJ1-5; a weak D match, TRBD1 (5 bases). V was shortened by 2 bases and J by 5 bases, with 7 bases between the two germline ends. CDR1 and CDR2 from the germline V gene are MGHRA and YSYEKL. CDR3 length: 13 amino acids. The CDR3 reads CASSQQGYQPQHF. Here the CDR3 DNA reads TGCGCCAGCAGCCAACAGGGTTATCAGCCCCAGCATTTT.

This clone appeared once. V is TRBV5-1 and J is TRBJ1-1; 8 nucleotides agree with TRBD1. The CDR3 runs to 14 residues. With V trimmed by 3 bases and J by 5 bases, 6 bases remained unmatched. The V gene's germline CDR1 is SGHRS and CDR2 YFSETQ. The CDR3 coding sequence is TGCGCCAGCAGCTCACTCACAGGGGGTACTGAAGCTTTCTTT. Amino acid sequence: CASSSLTGGTEAFF.

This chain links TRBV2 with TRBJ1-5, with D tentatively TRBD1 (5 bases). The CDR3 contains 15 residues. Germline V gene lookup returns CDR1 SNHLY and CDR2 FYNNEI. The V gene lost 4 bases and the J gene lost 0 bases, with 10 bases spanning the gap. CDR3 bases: TGTGCCAGCAGTGGAGACAGTTATAGCAATCAGCCCCAGCATTTT. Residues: CASSGDSYSNQPQHF.

CDR3 sequence (DNA): TGTGCCATCAGTGACAGGACAGGGGGATATGGCTACACCTTC. As protein: CAISDRTGGYGYTF. The chain employs TRBV10-3 and TRBJ1-2; 10 positions agree with TRBD1. The germline V gene encodes CDR1 ENHRY and CDR2 SYGVKD. The CDR3 sequence is 14 residues long. The J segment lost 5 bases and the V segment lost 3 bases, leaving 3 bases of the junction unmatched.

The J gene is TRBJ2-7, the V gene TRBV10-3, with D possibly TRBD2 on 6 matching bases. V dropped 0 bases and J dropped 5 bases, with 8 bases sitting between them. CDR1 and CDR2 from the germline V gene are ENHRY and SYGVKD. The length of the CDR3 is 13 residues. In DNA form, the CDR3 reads TGTGCCATCAGTGAGTCCGGCGGGAACGAGCAGTACTTC. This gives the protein CAISESGGNEQYF.

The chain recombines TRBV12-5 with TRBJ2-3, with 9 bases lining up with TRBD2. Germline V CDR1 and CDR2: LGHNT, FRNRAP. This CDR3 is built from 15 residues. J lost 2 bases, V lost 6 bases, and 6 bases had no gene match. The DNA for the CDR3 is TGTGCTAGTGGGACTAGCGGAGAACTCACAGATACGCAGTATTTT. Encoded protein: CASGTSGELTDTQYF.

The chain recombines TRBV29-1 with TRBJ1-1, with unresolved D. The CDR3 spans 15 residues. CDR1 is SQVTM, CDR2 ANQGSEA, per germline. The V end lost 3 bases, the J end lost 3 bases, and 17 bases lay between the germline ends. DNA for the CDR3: TGCAGCGTTGACAGCCACGGGGTTCGGGACACTGAAGCTTTCTTT. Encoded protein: CSVDSHGVRDTEAFF.

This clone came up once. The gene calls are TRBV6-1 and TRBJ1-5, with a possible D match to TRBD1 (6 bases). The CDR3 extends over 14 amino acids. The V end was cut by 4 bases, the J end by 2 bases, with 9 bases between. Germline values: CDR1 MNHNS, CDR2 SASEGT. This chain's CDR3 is CASSGNRGNQPQHF. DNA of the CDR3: TGTGCCAGCAGTGGTAACAGGGGCAATCAGCCCCAGCATTTT.

The CDR3 coding sequence is TGCGCCAGCAGCCCCGGACAGCGGCCGTTGGATGGCTACACCTTC. Amino acids: CASSPGQRPLDGYTF. The V call is TRBV5-1, the J call TRBJ1-2; D might be TRBD1 (6 bases). V lost 4 bases to trimming and J lost 6 bases, with 19 bases between them. CDR3 length: 15 amino acids. Per the germline V gene, CDR1 is SGHRS and CDR2 is YFSETQ. The full variable domain, rest sourced from reference TRBV5-1 and TRBJ1-2, is KAGVTQTPRYLIKTRGQQVTLSCSPISGHRSVSWYQQTPGQGLQFLFEYFSETQRNKGNFPGRFSGRQFSNSRSEMNVSTLELGDSALYLCASSPGQRPLDGYTFGSGTRLTVV.

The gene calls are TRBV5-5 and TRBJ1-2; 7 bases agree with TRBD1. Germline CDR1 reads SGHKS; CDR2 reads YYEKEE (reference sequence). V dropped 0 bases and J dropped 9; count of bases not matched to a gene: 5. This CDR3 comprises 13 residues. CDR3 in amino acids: CASSLGSGQSYTF. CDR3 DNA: TGTGCCAGCAGCTTGGGTTCGGGACAGAGCTACACCTTC.

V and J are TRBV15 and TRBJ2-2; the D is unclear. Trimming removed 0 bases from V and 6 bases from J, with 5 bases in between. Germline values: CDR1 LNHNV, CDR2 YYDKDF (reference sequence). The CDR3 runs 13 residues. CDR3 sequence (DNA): TGTGCCACCAGCAGAGACGACTCCGGGGAGCTGTTTTTT. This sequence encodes CATSRDDSGELFF.

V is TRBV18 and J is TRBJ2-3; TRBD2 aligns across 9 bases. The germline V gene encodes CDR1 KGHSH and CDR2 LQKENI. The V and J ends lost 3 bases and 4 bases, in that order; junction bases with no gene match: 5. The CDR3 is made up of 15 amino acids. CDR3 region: CASSPWREGPDTQYF. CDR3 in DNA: TGTGCCAGCTCACCGTGGCGGGAGGGCCCAGATACGCAGTATTTT.

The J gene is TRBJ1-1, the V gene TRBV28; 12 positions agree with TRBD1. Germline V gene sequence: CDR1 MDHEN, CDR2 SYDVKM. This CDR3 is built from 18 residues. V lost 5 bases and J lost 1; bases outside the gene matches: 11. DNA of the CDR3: TGTGCCAGCAGTCTCAGGGACAGGGGGCAGAGAAGGAACACTGAAGCTTTCTTT. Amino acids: CASSLRDRGQRRNTEAFF.